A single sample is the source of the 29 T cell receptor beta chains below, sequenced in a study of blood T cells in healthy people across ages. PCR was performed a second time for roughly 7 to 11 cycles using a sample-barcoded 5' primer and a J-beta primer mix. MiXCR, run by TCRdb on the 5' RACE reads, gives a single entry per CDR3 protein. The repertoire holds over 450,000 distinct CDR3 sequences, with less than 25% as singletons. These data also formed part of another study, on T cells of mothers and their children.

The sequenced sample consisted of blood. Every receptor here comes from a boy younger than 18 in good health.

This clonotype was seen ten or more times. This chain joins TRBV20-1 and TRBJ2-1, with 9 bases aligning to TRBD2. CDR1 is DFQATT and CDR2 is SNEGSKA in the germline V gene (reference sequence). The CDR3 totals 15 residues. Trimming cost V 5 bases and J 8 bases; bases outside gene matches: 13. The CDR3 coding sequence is TGCAGTGCTCGATTTGGCGGGAGGGCCCGTTATGAGCAGTTCTTC. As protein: CSARFGGRARYEQFF.

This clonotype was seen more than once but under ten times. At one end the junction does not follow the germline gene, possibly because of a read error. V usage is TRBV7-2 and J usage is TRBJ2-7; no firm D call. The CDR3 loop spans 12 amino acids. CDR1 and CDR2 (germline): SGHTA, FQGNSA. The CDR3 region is CANSPLLDEQYF. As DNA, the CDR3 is TGTGCCAACAGCCCCCTCTTGGACGAGCAGTACTTC.

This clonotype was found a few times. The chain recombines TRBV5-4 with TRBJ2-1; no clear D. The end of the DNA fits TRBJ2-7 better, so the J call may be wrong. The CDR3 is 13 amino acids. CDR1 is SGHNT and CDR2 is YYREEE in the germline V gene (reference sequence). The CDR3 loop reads CASSSHPSYEQYF. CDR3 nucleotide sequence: TGTGCCAGCAGCTCCCACCCATCATACGAGCAGTACTTC.

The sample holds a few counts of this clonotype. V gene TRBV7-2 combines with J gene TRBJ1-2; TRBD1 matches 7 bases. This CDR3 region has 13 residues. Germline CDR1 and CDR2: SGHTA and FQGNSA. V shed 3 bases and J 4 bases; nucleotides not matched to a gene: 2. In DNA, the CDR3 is TGTGCCAGCAGCTTCCGGGACAGCTATGGCTACACCTTC. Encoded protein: CASSFRDSYGYTF.

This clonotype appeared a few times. The CDR3 is CASSSFLNYGYTF. The CDR3 DNA reads TGTGCCAGCAGCTCCTTTCTAAACTATGGCTACACCTTC. V is TRBV5-5 and J is TRBJ1-2; D is ambiguous. Germline V gives CDR1 SGHKS, CDR2 YYEKEE (reference sequence). The V end lost 3 bases, the J end lost 2 bases, and 8 bases lay between the germline ends. The CDR3 has 13 residues.

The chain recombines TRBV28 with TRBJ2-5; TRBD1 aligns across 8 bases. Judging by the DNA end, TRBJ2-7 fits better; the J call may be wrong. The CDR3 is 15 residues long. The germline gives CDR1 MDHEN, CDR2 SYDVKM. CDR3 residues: CASSARDRFSYEQYF. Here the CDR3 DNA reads TGTGCCAGCAGCGCACGGGACAGGTTTTCCTACGAGCAGTACTTC.

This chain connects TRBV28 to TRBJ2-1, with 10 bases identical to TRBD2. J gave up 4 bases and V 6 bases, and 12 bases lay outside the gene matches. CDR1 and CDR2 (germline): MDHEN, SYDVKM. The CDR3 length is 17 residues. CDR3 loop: CASRGGLARPFYNEQFF. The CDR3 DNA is TGTGCCAGCAGGGGGGGACTAGCGCGCCCTTTTTACAATGAGCAGTTCTTC.

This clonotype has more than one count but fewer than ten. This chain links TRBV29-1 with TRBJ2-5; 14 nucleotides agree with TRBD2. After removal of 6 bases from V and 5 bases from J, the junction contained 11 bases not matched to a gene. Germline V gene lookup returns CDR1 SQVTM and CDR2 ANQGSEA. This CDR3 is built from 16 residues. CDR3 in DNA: TGCAGCGTCGACGCTCCGGGACTAGCGGGAGTTGAGACCCAGTACTTC. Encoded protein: CSVDAPGLAGVETQYF.

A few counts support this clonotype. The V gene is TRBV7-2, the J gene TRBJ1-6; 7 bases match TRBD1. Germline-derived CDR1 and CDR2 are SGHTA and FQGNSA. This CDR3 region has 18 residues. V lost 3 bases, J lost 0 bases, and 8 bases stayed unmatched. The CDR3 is CASSFPGQASSYNSPLHF. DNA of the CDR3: TGTGCCAGCAGCTTCCCTGGACAGGCCAGCTCCTATAATTCACCCCTCCACTTT.

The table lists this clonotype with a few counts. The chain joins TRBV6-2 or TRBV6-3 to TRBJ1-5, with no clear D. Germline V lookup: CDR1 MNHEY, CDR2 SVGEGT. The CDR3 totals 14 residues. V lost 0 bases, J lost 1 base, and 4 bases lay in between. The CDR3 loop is CASSYSLSNQPQHF. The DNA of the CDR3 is TGTGCCAGCAGTTACTCGTTGAGCAATCAGCCCCAGCATTTT.

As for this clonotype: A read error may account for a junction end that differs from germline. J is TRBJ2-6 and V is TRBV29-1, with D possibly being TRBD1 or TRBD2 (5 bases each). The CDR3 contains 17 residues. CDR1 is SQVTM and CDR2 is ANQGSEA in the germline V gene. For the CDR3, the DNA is TGCAGCGTTGAGATGGGGACCTCTAGATCTGGGGTCAACGTCCTGACTTTC. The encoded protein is CSVEMGTSRSGVNVLTF.

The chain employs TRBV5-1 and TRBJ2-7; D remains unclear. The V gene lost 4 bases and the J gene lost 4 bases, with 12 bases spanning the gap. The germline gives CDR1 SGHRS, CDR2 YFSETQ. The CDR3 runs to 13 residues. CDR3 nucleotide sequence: TGCGCCAGCAGCCACACTCGAAATTACGAGCAGTACTTC. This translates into CASSHTRNYEQYF.

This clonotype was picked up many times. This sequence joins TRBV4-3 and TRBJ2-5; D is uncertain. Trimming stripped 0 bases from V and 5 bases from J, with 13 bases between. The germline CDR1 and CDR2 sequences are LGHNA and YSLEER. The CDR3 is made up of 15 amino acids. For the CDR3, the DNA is TGCGCCAGCAGCCAAGATCAAGGCGCTCCGGAGACCCAGTACTTC. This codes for CASSQDQGAPETQYF.

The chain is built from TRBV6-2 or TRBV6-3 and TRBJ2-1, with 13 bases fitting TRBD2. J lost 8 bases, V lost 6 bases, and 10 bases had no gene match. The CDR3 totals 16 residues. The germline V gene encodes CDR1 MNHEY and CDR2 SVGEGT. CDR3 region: CASSPRTSGSMDEQFF. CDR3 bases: TGTGCCAGCAGCCCCAGGACTAGCGGGAGTATGGATGAGCAGTTCTTC.

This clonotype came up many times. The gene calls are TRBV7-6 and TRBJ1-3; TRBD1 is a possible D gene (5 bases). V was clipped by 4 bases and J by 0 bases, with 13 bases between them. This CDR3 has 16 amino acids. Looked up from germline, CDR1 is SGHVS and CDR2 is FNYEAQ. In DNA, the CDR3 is TGTGCCAGCAGCTCATCAGGGACCTCCTCTGGAAACACCATATATTTT. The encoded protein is CASSSSGTSSGNTIYF.

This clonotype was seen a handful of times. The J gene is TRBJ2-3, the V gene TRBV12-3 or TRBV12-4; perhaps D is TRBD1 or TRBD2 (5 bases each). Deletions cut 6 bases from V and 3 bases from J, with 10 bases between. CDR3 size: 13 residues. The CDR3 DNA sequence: TGTGCCAGCAGCTTCGGGGCTACAGATACGCAGTATTTT. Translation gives CASSFGATDTQYF.

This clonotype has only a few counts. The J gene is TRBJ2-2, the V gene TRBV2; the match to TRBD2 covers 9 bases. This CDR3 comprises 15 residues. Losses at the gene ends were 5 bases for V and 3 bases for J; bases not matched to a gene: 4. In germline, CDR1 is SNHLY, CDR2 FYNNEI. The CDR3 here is CASSLSGSDTGELFF. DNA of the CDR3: TGTGCCAGCAGTCTTAGCGGGAGTGACACCGGGGAGCTGTTTTTT. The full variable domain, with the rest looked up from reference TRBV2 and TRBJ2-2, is EPEVTQTPSHQVTQMGQEVILRCVPISNHLYFYWYRQILGQKVEFLVSFYNNEISEKSEIFDDQFSVERPDGSNFTLKIRSTKLEDSAMYFCASSLSGSDTGELFFGEGSRLTVL.

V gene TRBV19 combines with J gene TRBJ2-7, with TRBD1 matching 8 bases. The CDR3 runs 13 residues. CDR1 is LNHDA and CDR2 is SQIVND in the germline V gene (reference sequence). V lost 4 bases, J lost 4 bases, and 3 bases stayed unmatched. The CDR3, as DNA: TGTGCCAGTAGTACCAGGGGGCAATACGAGCAGTACTTC. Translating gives CASSTRGQYEQYF.

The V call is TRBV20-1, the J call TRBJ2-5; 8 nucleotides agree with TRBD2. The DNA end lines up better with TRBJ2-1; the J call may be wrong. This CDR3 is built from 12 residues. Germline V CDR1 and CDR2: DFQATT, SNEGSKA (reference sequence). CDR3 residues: CSSGRSLNEQFF. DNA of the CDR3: TGCAGTAGCGGGAGATCCCTCAATGAGCAGTTCTTC.

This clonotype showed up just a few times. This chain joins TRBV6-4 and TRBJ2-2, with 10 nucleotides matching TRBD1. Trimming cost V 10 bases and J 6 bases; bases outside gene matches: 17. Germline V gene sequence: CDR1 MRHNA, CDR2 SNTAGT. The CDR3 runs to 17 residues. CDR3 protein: CATSPTPGQGVAGELFF. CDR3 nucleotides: TGTGCCACCAGCCCAACCCCCGGACAGGGGGTGGCCGGGGAGCTGTTTTTT.

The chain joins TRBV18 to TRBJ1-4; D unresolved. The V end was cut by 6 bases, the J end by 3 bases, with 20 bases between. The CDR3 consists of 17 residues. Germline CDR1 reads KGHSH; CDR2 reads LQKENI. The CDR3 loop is CASSDRAGSRSNEKLFF. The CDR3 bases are TGTGCCAGCTCGGACCGGGCCGGATCTCGTTCTAATGAAAAACTGTTTTTT. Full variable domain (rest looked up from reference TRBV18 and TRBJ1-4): NAGVMQNPRHLVRRRGQEARLRCSPMKGHSHVYWYRQLPEEGLKFMVYLQKENIIDESGMPKERFSAEFPKEGPSILRIQQVVRGDSAAYFCASSDRAGSRSNEKLFFGSGTQLSVL.

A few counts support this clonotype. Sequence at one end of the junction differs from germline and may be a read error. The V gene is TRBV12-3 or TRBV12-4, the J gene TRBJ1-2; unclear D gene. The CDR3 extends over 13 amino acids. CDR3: CASSVRQDYGYTF. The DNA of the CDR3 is TGCGCCAGCAGCGTAAGACAAGACTATGGCTACACCTTC.

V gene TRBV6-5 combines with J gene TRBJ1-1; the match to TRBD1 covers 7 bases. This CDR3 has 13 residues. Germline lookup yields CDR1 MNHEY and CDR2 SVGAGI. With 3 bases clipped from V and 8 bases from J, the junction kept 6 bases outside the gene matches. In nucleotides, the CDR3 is TGTGCCAGCAGTTATTGGGGACAGTTAGAAGCTTTCTTT. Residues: CASSYWGQLEAFF.

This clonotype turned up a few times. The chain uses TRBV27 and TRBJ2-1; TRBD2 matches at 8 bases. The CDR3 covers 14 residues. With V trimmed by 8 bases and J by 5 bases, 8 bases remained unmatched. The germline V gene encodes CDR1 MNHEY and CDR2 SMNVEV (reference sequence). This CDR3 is CASWGASGHNEQFF. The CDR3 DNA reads TGTGCCAGCTGGGGAGCTAGCGGGCACAATGAGCAGTTCTTC.

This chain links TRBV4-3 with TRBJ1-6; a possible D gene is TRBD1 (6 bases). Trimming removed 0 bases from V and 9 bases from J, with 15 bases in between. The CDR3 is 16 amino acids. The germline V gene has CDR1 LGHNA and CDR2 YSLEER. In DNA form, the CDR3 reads TGCGCCAGCAGCCAAGATGCCGGGGGGCTCCCTTCACCCCTCCACTTT. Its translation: CASSQDAGGLPSPLHF.

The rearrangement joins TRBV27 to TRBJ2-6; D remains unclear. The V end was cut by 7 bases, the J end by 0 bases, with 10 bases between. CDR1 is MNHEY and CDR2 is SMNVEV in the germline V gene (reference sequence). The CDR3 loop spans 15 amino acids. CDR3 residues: CASTYTSSGANVLTF. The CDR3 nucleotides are TGTGCCAGCACTTATACGTCCTCTGGGGCCAACGTCCTGACTTTC.

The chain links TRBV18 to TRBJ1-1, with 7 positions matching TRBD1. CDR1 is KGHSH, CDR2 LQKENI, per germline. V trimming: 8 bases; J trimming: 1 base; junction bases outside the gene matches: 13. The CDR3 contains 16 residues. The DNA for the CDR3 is TGTGCCAGCACCTTACAGGGGCCGAATGGGAACACTGAAGCTTTCTTT. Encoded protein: CASTLQGPNGNTEAFF.

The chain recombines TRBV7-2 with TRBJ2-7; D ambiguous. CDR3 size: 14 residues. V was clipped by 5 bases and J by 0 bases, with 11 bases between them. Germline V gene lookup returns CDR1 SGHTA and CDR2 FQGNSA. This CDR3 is CASSPVTSSYEQYF. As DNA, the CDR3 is TGTGCCAGCAGCCCCGTTACGAGCTCCTACGAGCAGTACTTC.

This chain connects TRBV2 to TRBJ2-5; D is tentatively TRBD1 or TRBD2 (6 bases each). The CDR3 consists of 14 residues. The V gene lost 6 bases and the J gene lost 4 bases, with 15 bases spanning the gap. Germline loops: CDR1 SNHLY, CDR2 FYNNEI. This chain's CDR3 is CASSAGGHGETQYF. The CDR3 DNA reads TGTGCCAGCAGCGCCGGGGGCCACGGAGAGACCCAGTACTTC.